These T cell receptor beta chains were read from a single sample in a study of early T cells in non-severe SARS-CoV-2 infection. TCRdb used MiXCR to reprocess the 5' RACE reads, holding one entry per CDR3 protein. The sample yields more than 70,000 distinct CDR3 sequences, roughly 13% seen once. Material: whole blood. The receptors were sampled from an adult who was a healthcare worker with PCR-confirmed SARS-CoV-2 infection or an uninfected control (not recorded which). Each CDR3 is given with its conserved first and last residue. The D gene is left open where the match is weak. Rows give clone size only sometimes, using once, few, many, or a class for an expanded clone.

TRBV28	many	TRBJ2-7	.	TGTGCCATCCCGGGACGGGCTAGGAACGAGCAGTACTTC	CAIPGRARNEQYF
TRBV5-1	few	TRBJ2-5	.	TGCGCCAGCAGCTTAGTGGGTCTGAAGCACCAAGAGACCCAGTACTTC	CASSLVGLKHQETQYF
TRBV28	.	TRBJ2-7	TRBD1	TGTGCCACCATGAGGGACAGGGCTTTACTCGAGCAGTACTTC	CATMRDRALLEQYF
TRBV27	many	TRBJ2-2	.	TGTGCCAGCAGTTTATTGAACACCGGGGAGCTGTTTTTT	CASSLLNTGELFF
TRBV20-1	.	TRBJ2-5	TRBD1	TGCAGTGCGGACGACAGGGGCCAAGAGACCCAGTACTTC	CSADDRGQETQYF
TRBV20-1	few	TRBJ1-2	.	TGCAGTGCCCGTCCCCCGCAGGGAAGGGAGTATGGCTACACCTTC	CSARPPQGREYGYTF
TRBV30	many	TRBJ1-3	.	TGTGCCTGGACACAGATGGGGGGCTCTGGAAACACCATATATTTT	CAWTQMGGSGNTIYF
TRBV6-1	.	TRBJ2-7	.	TGTGCCATTTCAACGGGCGGGAACTACGAGCAGTACTTC	CAISTGGNYEQYF
TRBV29-1	few	TRBJ2-7	TRBD1	TGCAGCGTTTCACAGGGGGAGATTTCCTACGAGCAGTACTTC	CSVSQGEISYEQYF
TRBV30	.	TRBJ1-4	.	TGTGCCTGGAGTTCGGGGCCCGCAACTAATGAAAAACTGTTTTTT	CAWSSGPATNEKLFF
TRBV30	few	TRBJ1-4	TRBD1	TGTGCCTGGAGTCCGAGGACAGGGTTAGAAAAACTGTTTTTT	CAWSPRTGLEKLFF
TRBV6-6	.	TRBJ2-5	.	TGTGCCAGCGGCACGGGGGAGACCCAGTACTTC	CASGTGETQYF
TRBV7-2	few	TRBJ2-3	.	TGTGCCAGCAGCCAATTGACTAGCACAGATACGCAGTATTTT	CASSQLTSTDTQYF
TRBV12-3/TRBV12-4	many	TRBJ1-2	TRBD1	TGTGCCAGCACCATCGGACAGGGACGAGTCTATGGCTACACCTTC	CASTIGQGRVYGYTF
TRBV12-3/TRBV12-4	.	TRBJ1-5	.	TGTGCCAGCAGTTCCCTGGGGGGGGTTGGGGATCAGCCCCAGCATTTT	CASSSLGGVGDQPQHF
TRBV29-1	.	TRBJ2-2	TRBD1	TGCAGCGTGGGGACAGGGACCGCCGGGGAGCTGTTTTTT	CSVGTGTAGELFF
TRBV12-3/TRBV12-4	few	TRBJ2-1	.	TGTGCCAGCAGGCTTTCTAGAGGGCTGTACAATGAGCAGTTCTTC	CASRLSRGLYNEQFF
TRBV7-9	.	TRBJ1-5	.	TGTGCCAGCAGCTCGGACGTAGGTGGTCAGCCCCAGCATTTT	CASSSDVGGQPQHF
TRBV5-5	.	TRBJ2-3	.	TGTGCCAGCAGCTGGGGGGTCCCAGATACGCAGTATTTT	CASSWGVPDTQYF
TRBV5-1	.	TRBJ2-4	TRBD1	TGCGCCAGCAGCTTTACAGGGGGCGGAGGAGAACTTTCCAAAAACATTCAGTACTTC	CASSFTGGGGELSKNIQYF
TRBV9	few	TRBJ2-3	.	TGTGCCAGCAGCTTCCAGACTAGATGGGGCACAGATACGCAGTATTTT	CASSFQTRWGTDTQYF
TRBV7-9	many	TRBJ2-3	.	TGTGCCAGCAGCCCTAGCAGCAGGGCGATCACAGATACGCAGTATTTT	CASSPSSRAITDTQYF
TRBV7-9	few	TRBJ2-1	.	TGTGCCAGCAGCTTAGCGCATTCCGGGGAGCAGTTCTTC	CASSLAHSGEQFF
TRBV20-1	.	TRBJ2-7	.	TGCAGTGCTAGAGATCTGATAAGTTCCTACGAGCAGTACTTC	CSARDLISSYEQYF
TRBV7-3	.	TRBJ2-2	.	TGTGCCAGCAGCCCCACCGGACAGCTCACCGGGGAGCTGTTTTTT	CASSPTGQLTGELFF
TRBV2	few	TRBJ1-4	.	TGTGCCAGCAGAAGTCCTTGGGGGGAAAAACTGTTTTTT	CASRSPWGEKLFF
TRBV4-3	.	TRBJ2-4	.	TGCGCCAGGAGGACACCCACCACACTAGCCAAAAACATTCAGTACTTC	CARRTPTTLAKNIQYF
TRBV19	.	TRBJ2-7	TRBD2	TGTGCCAGTAGTATAATCCCGACTAGCTTTTCCTCCGAGCAGTACTTC	CASSIIPTSFSSEQYF
TRBV20-1	.	TRBJ2-7	.	TGCAGTGCTAGAGACCCGGGTACGGGGTACGAGCAGTACTTC	CSARDPGTGYEQYF
TRBV27	few	TRBJ1-6	.	TGTGCCAGCAGTGACTATGCCGGGACATTAAATTCACCCCTCCACTTT	CASSDYAGTLNSPLHF
TRBV7-2	.	TRBJ1-5	.	TGTGCCAGCAGCTTTCGGGGGCTCGATCAGCCCCAGCATTTT	CASSFRGLDQPQHF
TRBV14	.	TRBJ2-1	TRBD1	TGTGCCAGCAGTTACACAGGGGTCGAGCAGTTCTTC	CASSYTGVEQFF
TRBV6-5	.	TRBJ1-6	.	TGTGCCAGCACCCCAGGGGAGGGTTCACCCCTCCACTTT	CASTPGEGSPLHF
TRBV28	.	TRBJ1-5	.	TGTGCCAGCAGTTTCGACCAGCCCCAGCATTTT	CASSFDQPQHF
TRBV9	few	TRBJ1-2	.	TGTGCCAGCAGCGATTTTAACTATGGCTACACCTTC	CASSDFNYGYTF
TRBV9	many	TRBJ1-1	TRBD1	TGTGCCAGCAGCATATCAGGGGGGTTAAACACTGAAGCTTTCTTT	CASSISGGLNTEAFF
TRBV28	.	TRBJ2-7	TRBD1	TGTGCCAGCAGCCCCCTCGGACCGGACAGGGGCTACGAGCAGTACTTC	CASSPLGPDRGYEQYF
TRBV6-2/TRBV6-3	.	TRBJ2-7	TRBD1	TGTGCCAGCAGTTATAGGACAGGGAAAATCCACGAGCAGTACTTC	CASSYRTGKIHEQYF
TRBV12-3/TRBV12-4	.	TRBJ2-2	.	TGTGCCAGCAGTCGAACCGGGGAGCTGTTTTTT	CASSRTGELFF
TRBV4-3	many	TRBJ1-4	.	TGCGCCAGCAGCCAAAAAAATTCTGCGTCGGGACTGTCGTACGAAAAACTGTTTTTT	CASSQKNSASGLSYEKLFF